This T cell receptor beta chain derives from a study of blood T cell repertoires in COVID-19. In the study overall: Whether acute or convalescent, the COVID-19 samples came from the United States, Italy and Spain.

Patients in Seattle were enrolled during active infection, then followed longitudinally. The CDR3 covers 14 residues. The germline V and J ends were trimmed by 2 bases and 7 bases, with 12 bases remaining between them. The germline CDR1 and CDR2 sequences are MDHEN and SYDVKM. In the study's own analysis: Estimates of nucleated cell counts were drawn from the amplification of reference gene primers. Method: immunoSEQ multiplex PCR; TCRdb's copy keeps in-frame clones and lacks some. V, J and clone size were drawn from that table, and D and trimming were deduced from the DNA. The table includes roughly 200,000 clones, about 83% detected once.

The sequenced sample consisted of peripheral blood. The J gene is TRBJ1-5, the V gene TRBV28, with a weak D call TRBD1 (5 bases). The sequence was obtained from a person aged 70 to 85 with COVID-19, enrolled during active disease. The CDR3 spells CASSLGAPLQPQHF. In nucleotides, the CDR3 is TGTGCCAGCAGTTTAGGGGCACCATTGCAGCCCCAGCATTTT. The full variable domain, in which reference TRBV28 and TRBJ1-5 provide the parts outside the CDR3, is DVKVTQSSRYLVKRTGEKVFLECVQDMDHENMFWYRQDPGLGLRLIYFSYDVKMKEKGDIPEGYSVSREKKERFSLILESASTNQTSMYLCASSLGAPLQPQHFGDGTRLSIL.